Below are 21 T cell receptor beta chains sequenced from a single sample in a study of T cell clonotyping in hematopoietic cell transplantation. Profiled with immunoSEQ multiplex PCR; TCRdb holds only in-frame clones, not every one. Among thousands of clones listed, 86% were seen once. The sequenced sample was peripheral blood mononuclear cells, obtained 180 days after allogeneic stem cell transplant. These receptor sequences come from a female patient aged 50-59 years who had an allogeneic stem cell transplant from an unrelated donor, so the T cells may come from the graft donor. Some clones in this sample may be carry-over from other donors' samples.

V is TRBV7-9 and J is TRBJ1-2; D not resolved. Germline V gene data show CDR1 as SEHNR and CDR2 as FQNEAQ (reference sequence). Trimming took off 5 bases at V and 1 base at J, with 14 bases between the two ends. The CDR3 is 15 residues long. Here the CDR3 DNA reads TGTGCCAGCAGCCGAGCAGAGGCAGTTAACTATGGCTACACCTTC. Translated: CASSRAEAVNYGYTF.

CDR3 coding DNA: TGCGCCAGCAGCCAGGACTTACCTATACAGGGAGGAGGAGGCTACACCTTC. Translation gives CASSQDLPIQGGGGYTF. The chain combines TRBV5-1 with TRBJ1-2; possibly TRBD1 for D (6 bases). Germline V CDR1 and CDR2: SGHRS, YFSETQ. This CDR3 comprises 17 residues. Trimming stripped 4 bases from V and 8 bases from J, with 27 bases between.

This chain links TRBV5-6 with TRBJ2-5, with a possible D match to TRBD1 (6 bases). Germline CDR1 SGHDT, CDR2 YYEEEE. There are 14 residues in the CDR3. V lost 4 bases and J lost 5, with 15 bases in between. The CDR3 reads CASSGTRGLETQYF. DNA of the CDR3: TGTGCCAGCAGCGGCACCAGGGGATTGGAGACCCAGTACTTC.

CDR3 residues: CASSEVSGQSPLHF. The CDR3, as DNA: TGTGCCAGCAGTGAAGTGTCAGGGCAATCACCCCTCCACTTT. This chain joins TRBV2 and TRBJ1-6, with TRBD1 as a possible D gene (5 bases). With 1 base removed from V and 10 bases from J, the gap between germline ends came to 11 bases. The germline gives CDR1 SNHLY, CDR2 FYNNEI. This CDR3 region has 14 residues.

The chain uses TRBV6-1 and TRBJ2-1; TRBD2 is a possible D gene (6 bases). Trimming shortened V by 6 bases and J by 0 bases, and 12 bases separated the two germline ends. The CDR3 sequence is 15 residues long. Germline CDR1 is MNHNS and CDR2 is SASEGT. DNA of the CDR3: TGTGCCAGCAGACAGGACGGGAGCTCCTACAATGAGCAGTTCTTC. This gives the protein CASRQDGSSYNEQFF.

CDR3 DNA sequence: TGTGCCAGCACCAAGGGACAGGGAAACGGGGAGCTGTTTTTT. This encodes CASTKGQGNGELFF. The V gene is TRBV11-3, the J gene TRBJ2-2, with TRBD1 identical over 9 bases. CDR3 length equals 14 residues. The germline V gene has CDR1 SGHNT and CDR2 YENEEA. The V segment lost 7 bases and the J segment 7 bases; nucleotides outside the gene matches: 7.

The genes are TRBV8-2 and TRBJ2-6; the table's D gene call, TRBD1, was not cross checked with the DNA. TRBV8-2 is described as a pseudogene. The CDR3 spans 16 residues. CDR3 sequence reads: CGTFFITQSRANVLTF. The CDR3 DNA is TGTGGCACTTTTTTCATAACACAAAGTCGGGCCAACGTCCTGACTTTC.

This clone was counted once. This chain connects TRBV7-9 to TRBJ1-1; D is unresolved. From germline, CDR1 is SEHNR and CDR2 FQNEAQ (reference sequence). V shed 1 base and J shed 0 bases, with 21 bases lying between them. The CDR3 consists of 19 residues. As DNA, the CDR3 is TGTGCCAGCAGCTTAGTTCTTTCGGGTCGACGGGCCATGAACACTGAAGCTTTCTTT. It specifies CASSLVLSGRRAMNTEAFF.

The genes are TRBV4-1 and TRBJ1-5; TRBD1 matches 8 bases. Looked up from germline, CDR1 is MGHRA and CDR2 is YSYEKL. This CDR3 contains 17 residues. The trim removed 2 bases at V and 6 bases at J, leaving 12 bases unmatched. The CDR3 region is CASSQTSPRQGSQPQHF. The DNA of the CDR3 is TGCGCCAGCAGCCAAACCTCACCCCGACAGGGGAGTCAGCCCCAGCATTTT.

The rearrangement joins TRBV30 to TRBJ2-7, with 7 bases that match TRBD2. The CDR3 totals 15 residues. Trimming at V came to 3 bases and at J to 2 bases, leaving 10 bases not matched to a gene. CDR1 and CDR2 from the germline V gene are GTSNPN and SVGIG (reference sequence). CDR3 nucleotides: TGTGCCTGGAGCCCTGGGAGGGTTCGACCCTACGAGCAGTACTTC. Translating gives CAWSPGRVRPYEQYF.

The rearrangement joins TRBV2 to TRBJ1-4; D not resolved. Germline CDR1 reads SNHLY; CDR2 reads FYNNEI. The V and J ends lost 6 bases and 8 bases respectively, with 16 bases between them. CDR3 length: 14 amino acids. The CDR3 DNA reads as TGTGCCAGCAGGGGAGAATCAAATGGAGAAAAACTGTTTTTT. As protein: CASRGESNGEKLFF.

The chain combines TRBV7-9 with TRBJ1-2; D not certain. The germline CDR1 and CDR2 sequences are SEHNR and FQNEAQ (reference sequence). V was cut by 5 bases and J by 8 bases, with 12 bases left in between. This CDR3 is built from 12 residues. The CDR3 DNA is TGTGCCAGCAGCCAGAAGGAGCAAGGCTACACCTTC. Its protein is CASSQKEQGYTF.

This sequence joins TRBV29-1 and TRBJ1-2; 7 nucleotides match TRBD1. The CDR3 has 13 residues. Trimming removed 3 bases from V and 8 bases from J; junction bases left unmatched: 9. Germline CDR1 is SQVTM and CDR2 is ANQGSEA. CDR3 sequence reads: CSVETGFSSGYTF. As DNA, the CDR3 is TGCAGCGTTGAGACAGGGTTCTCCTCCGGCTACACCTTC.

The rearrangement links TRBV14 to TRBJ2-7; no definite D call. Trimming pared 1 base from V and 3 bases from J, leaving 7 bases between. Germline CDR1 SGHDN, CDR2 FVKESK. The length of the CDR3 is 13 residues. The CDR3 sequence: CASSQVLGYEQYF. CDR3 in DNA: TGTGCCAGCAGCCAAGTATTGGGCTACGAGCAGTACTTC.

A single count supports this clone. V gene TRBV28 combines with J gene TRBJ2-7; D is uncertain. This CDR3 region has 13 residues. CDR1 is MDHEN, CDR2 SYDVKM, per germline. V lost 3 bases, J lost 1 base, and 7 bases lay in between. The CDR3 sequence: CASSLWLSYEQYF. The CDR3 nucleotides are TGTGCCAGCAGTTTGTGGCTTTCCTACGAGCAGTACTTC. The entire variable domain, with the rest obtained from reference TRBV28 and TRBJ2-7, is as follows: DVKVTQSSRYLVKRTGEKVFLECVQDMDHENMFWYRQDPGLGLRLIYFSYDVKMKEKGDIPEGYSVSREKKERFSLILESASTNQTSMYLCASSLWLSYEQYFGPGTRLTVT.

This chain connects TRBV28 to TRBJ1-1; D is undetermined. V lost 7 bases and J 1 base, leaving 10 bases between the germline ends. CDR3 length: 13 amino acids. CDR1 and CDR2 from the germline V gene are MDHEN and SYDVKM. The CDR3 DNA reads as TGTGCCAGCAAAGCGTACCGGAACACTGAAGCTTTCTTT. Protein: CASKAYRNTEAFF.

The chain couples TRBV25-1 to TRBJ2-7, with 11 bases matching TRBD2. Germline V gene lookup returns CDR1 MGHDK and CDR2 SYGVNS. After removal of 5 bases from V and 3 bases from J, the junction contained 6 bases not matched to a gene. The CDR3 runs to 15 residues. DNA of the CDR3: TGTGCCAGCAGTTCAACTAGCGGGAGTCTCTACGAGCAGTACTTC. This translates into CASSSTSGSLYEQYF.

This rearrangement joins TRBV19 to TRBJ2-2, with a weak D call TRBD2 (6 bases). The germline CDR1 and CDR2 sequences are LNHDA and SQIVND (reference sequence). This CDR3 has 12 residues. V lost 9 bases and J lost 11, with 16 bases in between. The CDR3 DNA reads as TGTGCCAGCACGGGGGAGCTTAGAGAGCTGTTTTTT. Protein sequence: CASTGELRELFF.

The chain has TRBV9 and TRBJ2-1, with 10 bases matching TRBD2. This CDR3 region has 15 residues. Germline-derived CDR1 and CDR2 are SGDLS and YYNGEE. Trimming cost V 0 bases and J 8 bases; bases outside gene matches: 5. The CDR3 is CASSVAAGGRDEQFF. CDR3 nucleotide sequence: TGTGCCAGCAGCGTAGCAGCGGGGGGGCGGGATGAGCAGTTCTTC.

The rearrangement uses TRBV6-5 and TRBJ1-1; D not resolved. Germline V gene data show CDR1 as MNHEY and CDR2 as SVGAGI. The CDR3 has 14 residues. Between the trimmed V and J ends, which lost 8 bases and 0 bases, there was a span of 13 bases. This CDR3 reads CASRASSLNTEAFF. CDR3 in DNA: TGTGCCAGCCGGGCCAGCTCCCTGAACACTGAAGCTTTCTTT.

In its sample, this clone was seen once. This chain joins TRBV10-3 and TRBJ2-3; D perhaps matches TRBD1 (6 bases). The CDR3 has 16 residues. Looked up from germline, CDR1 is ENHRY and CDR2 is SYGVKD. Trimming took off 2 bases at V and 0 bases at J, with 12 bases between the two ends. The CDR3 region is CAISEVTGLSTDTQYF. CDR3 DNA: TGTGCCATCAGTGAGGTGACAGGCCTTAGCACAGATACGCAGTATTTT.